This TCR beta chain was profiled in a study of cytomegalovirus exposure and HLA in healthy donors. General observations from the study: A highly shared variant cluster was judged a likely technical artifact.

60 Vbeta and 13 Jbeta primers were used in PCR. Clones were read by immunoSEQ multiplex PCR, and TCRdb kept only the in-frame ones, dropping some. The table shows roughly 100,000 clones, with about 80% occurring only once. V was clipped by 3 bases and J by 1 base; unmatched bases: 8. The CDR3 spans 16 residues. The germline gives CDR1 LGHNA, CDR2 YSLEER. About this clone itself: Its antigen is not identified.

The receptor was derived from a woman aged 40-49 years in good health and CMV-seronegative. The sample was PBMCs. The chain recombines TRBV4-3 with TRBJ2-7; TRBD1 matches at 8 bases. The CDR3 nucleotides read TGCGCCAGCAGCCAGGAACCCGGGACAGGATCCTACGAGCAGTACTTC. The encoded protein is CASSQEPGTGSYEQYF.